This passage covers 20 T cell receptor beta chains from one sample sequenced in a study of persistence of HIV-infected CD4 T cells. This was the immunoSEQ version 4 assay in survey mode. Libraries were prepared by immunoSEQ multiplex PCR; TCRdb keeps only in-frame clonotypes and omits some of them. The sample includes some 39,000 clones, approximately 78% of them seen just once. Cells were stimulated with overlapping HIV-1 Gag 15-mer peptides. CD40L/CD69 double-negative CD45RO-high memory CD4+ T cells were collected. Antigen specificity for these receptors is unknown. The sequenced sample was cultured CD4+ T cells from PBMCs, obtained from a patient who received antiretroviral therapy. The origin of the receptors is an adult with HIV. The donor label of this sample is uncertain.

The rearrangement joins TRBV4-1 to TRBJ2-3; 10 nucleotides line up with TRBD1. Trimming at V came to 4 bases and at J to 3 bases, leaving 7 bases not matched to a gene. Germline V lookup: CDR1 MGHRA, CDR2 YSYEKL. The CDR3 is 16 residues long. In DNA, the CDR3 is TGCGCCAGCAGCCCCAGACAGGGGGCGTGGACAGATACGCAGTATTTT. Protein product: CASSPRQGAWTDTQYF.

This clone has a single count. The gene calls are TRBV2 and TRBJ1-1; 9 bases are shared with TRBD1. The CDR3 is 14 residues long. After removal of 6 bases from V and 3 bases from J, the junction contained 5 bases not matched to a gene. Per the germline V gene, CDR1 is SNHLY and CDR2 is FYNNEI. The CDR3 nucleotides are TGTGCCAGCAGCCCGGGACAGGGATACACTGAAGCTTTCTTT. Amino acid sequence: CASSPGQGYTEAFF.

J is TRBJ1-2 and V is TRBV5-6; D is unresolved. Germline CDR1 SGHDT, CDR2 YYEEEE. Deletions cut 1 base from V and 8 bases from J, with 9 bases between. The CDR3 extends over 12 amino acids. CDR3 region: CASSLPGKGYTF. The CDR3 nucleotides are TGTGCCAGCAGCTTGCCAGGCAAGGGCTACACCTTC.

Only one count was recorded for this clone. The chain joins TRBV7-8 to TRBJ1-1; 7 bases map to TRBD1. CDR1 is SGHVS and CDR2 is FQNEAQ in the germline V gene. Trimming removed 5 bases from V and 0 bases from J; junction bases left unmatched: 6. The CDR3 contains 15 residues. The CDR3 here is CASSTRGQMNTEAFF. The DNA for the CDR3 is TGTGCCAGCAGCACTCGGGGACAGATGAACACTGAAGCTTTCTTT.

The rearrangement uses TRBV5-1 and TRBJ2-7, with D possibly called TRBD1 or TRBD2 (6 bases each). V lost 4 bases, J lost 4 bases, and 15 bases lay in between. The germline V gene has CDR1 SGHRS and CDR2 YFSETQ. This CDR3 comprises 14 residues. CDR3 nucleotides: TGCGCCAGCAGCGTCGAGGGGGGTTTGTACGAGCAGTACTTC. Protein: CASSVEGGLYEQYF.

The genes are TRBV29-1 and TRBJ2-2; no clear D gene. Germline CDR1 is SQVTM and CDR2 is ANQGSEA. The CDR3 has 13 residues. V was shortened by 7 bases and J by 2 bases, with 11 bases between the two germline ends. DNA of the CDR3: TGCAGCGCACGGCGTGGTAACACCGGGGAGCTGTTTTTT. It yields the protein CSARRGNTGELFF.

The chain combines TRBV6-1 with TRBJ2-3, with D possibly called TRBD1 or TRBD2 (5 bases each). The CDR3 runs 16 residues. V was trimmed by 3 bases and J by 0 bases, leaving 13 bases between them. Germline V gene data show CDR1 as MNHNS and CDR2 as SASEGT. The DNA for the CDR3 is TGTGCCAGCAGTGATTCGGGACGCAGAAGCACAGATACGCAGTATTTT. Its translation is CASSDSGRRSTDTQYF.

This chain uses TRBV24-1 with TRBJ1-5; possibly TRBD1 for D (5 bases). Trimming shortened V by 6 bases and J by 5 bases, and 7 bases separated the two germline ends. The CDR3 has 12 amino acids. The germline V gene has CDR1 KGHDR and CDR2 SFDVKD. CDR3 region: CATSRGDQPQHF. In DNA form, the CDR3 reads TGTGCCACCAGTAGAGGGGATCAGCCCCAGCATTTT.

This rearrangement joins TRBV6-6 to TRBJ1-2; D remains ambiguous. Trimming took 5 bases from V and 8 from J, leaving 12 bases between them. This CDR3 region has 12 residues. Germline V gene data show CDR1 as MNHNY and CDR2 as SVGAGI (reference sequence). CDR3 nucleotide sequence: TGTGCCAGCAGTCAACGGAGCGTCGGCTACACCTTC. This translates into CASSQRSVGYTF.

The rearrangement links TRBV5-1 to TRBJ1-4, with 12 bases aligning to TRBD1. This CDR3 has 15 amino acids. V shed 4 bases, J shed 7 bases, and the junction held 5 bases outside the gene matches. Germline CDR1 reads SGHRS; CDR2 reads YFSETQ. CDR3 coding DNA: TGCGCCAGCAGCCCGGGGACAGGGGGCGTTGAAAAACTGTTTTTT. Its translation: CASSPGTGGVEKLFF.

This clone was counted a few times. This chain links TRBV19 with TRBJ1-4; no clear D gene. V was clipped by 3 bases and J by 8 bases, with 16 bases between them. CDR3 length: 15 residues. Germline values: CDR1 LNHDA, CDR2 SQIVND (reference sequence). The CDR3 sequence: CASSIPGRGYEKLFF. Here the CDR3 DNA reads TGTGCCAGTAGTATCCCAGGCAGAGGATACGAAAAACTGTTTTTT.

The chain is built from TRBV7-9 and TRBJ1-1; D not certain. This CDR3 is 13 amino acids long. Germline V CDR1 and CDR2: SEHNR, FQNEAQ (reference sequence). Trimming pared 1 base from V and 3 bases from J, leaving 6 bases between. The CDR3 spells CASSLEVDTEAFF. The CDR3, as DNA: TGTGCCAGCAGCTTAGAGGTGGACACTGAAGCTTTCTTT.

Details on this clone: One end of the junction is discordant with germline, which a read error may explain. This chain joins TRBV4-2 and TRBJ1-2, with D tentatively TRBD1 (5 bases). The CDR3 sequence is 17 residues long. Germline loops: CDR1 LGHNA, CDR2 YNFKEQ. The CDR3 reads CASSQDPGGAPIHGHTF. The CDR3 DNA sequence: TGTGCCAGCAGCCAAGACCCGGGCGGGGCCCCTATCCATGGCCACACCTTC.

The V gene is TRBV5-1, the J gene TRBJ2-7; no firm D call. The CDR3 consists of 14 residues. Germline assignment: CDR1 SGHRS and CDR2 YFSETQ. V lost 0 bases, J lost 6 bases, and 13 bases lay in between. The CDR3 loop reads CASSLVAFRSEQYF. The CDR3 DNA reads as TGCGCCAGCAGCTTGGTGGCCTTTAGGAGCGAGCAGTACTTC.

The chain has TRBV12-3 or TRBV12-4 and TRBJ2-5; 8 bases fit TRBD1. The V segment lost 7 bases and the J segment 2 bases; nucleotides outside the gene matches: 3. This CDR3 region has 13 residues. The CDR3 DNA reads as TGTGCCAGCACCCAGGGGGCACAAGAGACCCAGTACTTC. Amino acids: CASTQGAQETQYF.

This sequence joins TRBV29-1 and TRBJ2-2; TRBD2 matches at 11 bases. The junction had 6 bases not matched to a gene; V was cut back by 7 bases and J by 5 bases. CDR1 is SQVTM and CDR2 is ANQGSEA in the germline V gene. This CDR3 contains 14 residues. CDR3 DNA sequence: TGCAGCGCTATTAGCGGGGGGGCAACCGGGGAGCTGTTTTTT. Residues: CSAISGGATGELFF.

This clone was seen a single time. Here the CDR3 reads CASSKTSGGAETQYF. DNA of the CDR3: TGTGCCAGCAGCAAGACTAGCGGGGGGGCAGAGACCCAGTACTTC. The chain has TRBV7-2 and TRBJ2-5; 14 nucleotides agree with TRBD2. Trimming cost V 5 bases and J 4 bases; bases outside gene matches: 3. This CDR3 is built from 15 residues. CDR1 SGHTA and CDR2 FQGNSA come from the germline V gene.

The DNA for the CDR3 is TGTGCCAGCAGCCCCCGCCCCCTCTCAAGGGCTAACTATGGCTACACCTTC. Protein sequence: CASSPRPLSRANYGYTF. V gene TRBV9 combines with J gene TRBJ1-2; D is unresolved. The germline V gene has CDR1 SGDLS and CDR2 YYNGEE. The CDR3 sequence is 17 residues long. V lost 4 bases and J lost 0, with 19 bases in between.

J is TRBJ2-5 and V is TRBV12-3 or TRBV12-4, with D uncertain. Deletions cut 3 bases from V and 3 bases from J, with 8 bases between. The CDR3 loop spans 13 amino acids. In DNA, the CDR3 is TGTGCCAGCAGTTTTAAGGTAGAAGAGACCCAGTACTTC. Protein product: CASSFKVEETQYF.

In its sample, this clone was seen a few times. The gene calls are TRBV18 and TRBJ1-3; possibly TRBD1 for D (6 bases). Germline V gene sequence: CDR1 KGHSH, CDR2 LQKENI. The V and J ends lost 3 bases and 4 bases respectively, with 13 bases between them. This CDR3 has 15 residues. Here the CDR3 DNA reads TGTGCCAGCTCACCGCTGATCGGACAGGGAAACACCATATATTTT. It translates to CASSPLIGQGNTIYF.